These 26 T cell receptor beta chains came from one sample sequenced in a study of CXCR3-negative and CXCR3-positive naive CD8 T cells. Overall study results and limits: Researchers report that CXCR3-positive naive cells carry more hydrophobic TRB CDR3s than CXCR3-negative naive cells.

What these receptors recognize is not known. All TRB cDNA libraries came from 5' RACE performed with UMI labels. TCRdb processed the 5' RACE reads again and assigns one entry to each CDR3 protein, with no DNA. This table lists 120,000 or so distinct CDR3 sequences. The source material was naive CXCR3+ CD8+ T cells from blood. Subset denoted: CD45RO-CCR7+CD27+CD95- naive CD8+ T cells expressing CXCR3 (TNR3+). The receptors were sampled from a human donor in good health. Some clones in this sample may be carry-over from other donors' samples.

The chain couples TRBV6-5 to TRBJ2-7. This CDR3 is 15 amino acids long. Germline lookup yields CDR1 MNHEY and CDR2 SVGAGI. The CDR3 sequence is CASSYSSQGIYEQYF.

V and J are TRBV28 and TRBJ2-6; with no DNA, the TCRdb D assignment of TRBD1 cannot be verified. The CDR3 covers 18 residues. Germline CDR1 is MDHEN and CDR2 is SYDVKM. The CDR3 region is CASSLTQGTISGANVLTF.

The CDR3 sequence: CSVEDGGRSWDTQYF. The chain has TRBV29-1 and TRBJ2-3; lacking DNA, the TRBD1 call made by TCRdb goes unchecked. CDR1 is SQVTM and CDR2 is ANQGSEA in the germline V gene. The CDR3 covers 15 residues.

The rearrangement uses TRBV29-1 and TRBJ2-1; TCRdb lists TRBD1, though no DNA is available to test this call. Germline V CDR1 and CDR2: SQVTM, ANQGSEA. This CDR3 comprises 15 residues. The CDR3 sequence: CSVGQGLSKGNEQFF.

CDR3 region: CASSSPTGERETQYF. V and J are TRBV7-9 and TRBJ2-5; the TCRdb call, TRBD1, lacks DNA for checking. Germline V gene lookup returns CDR1 SEHNR and CDR2 FQNEAQ (reference sequence). The CDR3 is 15 residues long. The full variable domain, rest sourced from reference TRBV7-9 and TRBJ2-5, is DTGVSQNPRHKITKRGQNVTFRCDPISEHNRLYWYRQTLGQGPEFLTYFQNEAQLEKSRLLSDRFSAERPKGSFSTLEIQRTEQGDSAMYLCASSSPTGERETQYFGPGTRLLVL.

The CDR3 spells CSVEHGGSGNTIYF. This chain uses TRBV29-1 with TRBJ1-3. The V gene's germline CDR1 is SQVTM and CDR2 ANQGSEA. This CDR3 region has 14 residues.

The V call is TRBV5-1, the J call TRBJ1-1. The CDR3 sequence is 15 residues long. Germline-derived CDR1 and CDR2 are SGHRS and YFSETQ. The CDR3 loop is CASSYQQTVNTEAFF.

The chain has TRBV20-1 and TRBJ1-6; TCRdb's D call, TRBD1, is unchecked because there is no DNA. Germline values: CDR1 DFQATT, CDR2 SNEGSKA (reference sequence). CDR3 length: 15 amino acids. CDR3 region: CSARESQGYNSPLHF.

The V gene is TRBV7-7, the J gene TRBJ2-5. The germline gives CDR1 SSHAT, CDR2 FNYEAQ (reference sequence). This CDR3 is built from 13 residues. CDR3: CASSSSSQETQYF.

The genes are TRBV28 and TRBJ2-7; TCRdb returns TRBD1, unconfirmable since there is no DNA. The CDR3 is 14 residues long. Germline V gene sequence: CDR1 MDHEN, CDR2 SYDVKM. The CDR3 protein is CASSLSRKRGEQYF.

The chain has TRBV14 and TRBJ2-7; without DNA, the TCRdb call of TRBD1 cannot be checked. This CDR3 spans 16 amino acids. Germline V CDR1 and CDR2: SGHDN, FVKESK. CDR3: CASSQLTGLKYYEQYF.

The V call is TRBV15, the J call TRBJ2-3. Germline V CDR1 and CDR2: LNHNV, YYDKDF (reference sequence). The CDR3 loop spans 12 amino acids. The CDR3 protein is CATSRGSGTQYF.

The chain employs TRBV29-1 and TRBJ2-2; TCRdb's D call, TRBD2, is unchecked because there is no DNA. The CDR3 extends over 15 amino acids. From germline, CDR1 is SQVTM and CDR2 ANQGSEA. CDR3 protein: CSVELEREATGELFF.

The gene calls are TRBV20-1 and TRBJ2-7. Germline lookup yields CDR1 DFQATT and CDR2 SNEGSKA (reference sequence). The CDR3 runs to 13 residues. This CDR3 reads CSASEGFDYEQYF.

This rearrangement joins TRBV28 to TRBJ2-7; TCRdb picks TRBD1, but there is no DNA to check that call. The CDR3 spans 12 residues. Looked up from germline, CDR1 is MDHEN and CDR2 is SYDVKM. The CDR3 sequence is CASGDRSYEQYF.

The chain couples TRBV29-1 to TRBJ1-2; the TRBD1 assignment by TCRdb is unverifiable without DNA. This CDR3 is built from 15 residues. In germline, CDR1 is SQVTM, CDR2 ANQGSEA. The CDR3 protein is CSVEHSDRGRVGYTF.

The rearrangement uses TRBV29-1 and TRBJ1-2. The germline gives CDR1 SQVTM, CDR2 ANQGSEA. This CDR3 has 11 residues. The chain's CDR3 is CSVFDSYGYTF.

The chain couples TRBV19 to TRBJ2-7; TCRdb's D call, TRBD2, is unchecked because there is no DNA. Germline CDR1 LNHDA, CDR2 SQIVND (reference sequence). CDR3 length: 17 amino acids. The CDR3 region is CASSTVLALSGSYEQYF.

V and J are TRBV7-2 and TRBJ2-7. Germline V gene sequence: CDR1 SGHTA, CDR2 FQGNSA. The CDR3 is made up of 13 amino acids. The CDR3: CASSSLADYEQYF.

The V call is TRBV27, the J call TRBJ1-5. This CDR3 contains 14 residues. Germline V gene sequence: CDR1 MNHEY, CDR2 SMNVEV (reference sequence). The CDR3 reads CASRLTNSNQPQHF.

This chain joins TRBV30 and TRBJ1-1; TCRdb's assignment of TRBD1 cannot be checked, as there is no DNA. CDR3 length equals 15 residues. The germline V gene has CDR1 GTSNPN and CDR2 SVGIG (reference sequence). CDR3 protein: CAWSEGIGGATEAFF.

This sequence joins TRBV5-4 and TRBJ2-1; the TRBD2 assignment by TCRdb is unverifiable without DNA. In germline, CDR1 is SGHNT, CDR2 YYREEE (reference sequence). CDR3 length: 14 amino acids. The CDR3 spells CASSGPSGGNEQFF.

This rearrangement joins TRBV29-1 to TRBJ2-1; TCRdb reports TRBD2, a call that lacks DNA to check it against. Germline lookup yields CDR1 SQVTM and CDR2 ANQGSEA. CDR3 size: 13 residues. The CDR3 is CSVLREGGYEQFF.

The V call is TRBV7-6, the J call TRBJ2-1; the TCRdb call, TRBD2, lacks DNA for checking. The CDR3 has 17 residues. From germline, CDR1 is SGHVS and CDR2 FNYEAQ. The CDR3 loop is CASSPSANGGVYNEQFF.

The chain links TRBV4-1 to TRBJ1-2; as DNA is missing, the TRBD1 call by TCRdb cannot be tested. Germline CDR1 is MGHRA and CDR2 is YSYEKL. The CDR3 loop spans 14 amino acids. CDR3 region: CASSQDTGGYGYTF.

This chain joins TRBV7-3 and TRBJ2-5. This CDR3 has 15 amino acids. Germline V gene sequence: CDR1 SGHTA, CDR2 FQGTGA. CDR3: CASSPVDSIWETQYF. Full variable domain (remainder filled in from reference TRBV7-3 and TRBJ2-5): GAGVSQTPSNKVTEKGKYVELRCDPISGHTALYWYRQSLGQGPEFLIYFQGTGAADDSGLPNDRFFAVRPEGSVSTLKIQRTERGDSAVYLCASSPVDSIWETQYFGPGTRLLVL.